The entry that follows covers one T cell receptor beta chain sequence. Antigen unknown. This record comes from a study of brain T cells in children with intractable seizures. Using immunoSEQ multiplex PCR, the repertoire was profiled, and TCRdb retains in-frame clones only, with some absent. The data hold fewer than 80,000 clones, with approximately 94% observed a single time. Sequencing was limited to surgery cases with top T cell transcript signatures in brain tissue. At least one anti-epileptic drug was given before surgery. Study results and limitations: Viral specificity was inferred only from CDR3 similarity; HCMV serostatus was unknown. Clones missing pre-surgery may reflect undersampling of that blood sample.

This TCR came from a boy younger than two with focal cortical dysplasia and intractable seizures. Sequenced here: peripheral blood, sampled at surgery.

The CDR3: CASSLGPGQPLPMRELFF. The CDR3, as DNA: TGTGCCAGCAGCTTAGGCCCGGGACAGCCGCTTCCGATGAGGGAACTGTTTTTT. V gene TRBV7-6 combines with J gene TRBJ1-4; 7 bases line up with TRBD1. V was clipped by 1 base and J by 12 bases; unmatched bases: 20. The CDR3 has 18 residues. Germline V CDR1 and CDR2: SGHVS, FNYEAQ.